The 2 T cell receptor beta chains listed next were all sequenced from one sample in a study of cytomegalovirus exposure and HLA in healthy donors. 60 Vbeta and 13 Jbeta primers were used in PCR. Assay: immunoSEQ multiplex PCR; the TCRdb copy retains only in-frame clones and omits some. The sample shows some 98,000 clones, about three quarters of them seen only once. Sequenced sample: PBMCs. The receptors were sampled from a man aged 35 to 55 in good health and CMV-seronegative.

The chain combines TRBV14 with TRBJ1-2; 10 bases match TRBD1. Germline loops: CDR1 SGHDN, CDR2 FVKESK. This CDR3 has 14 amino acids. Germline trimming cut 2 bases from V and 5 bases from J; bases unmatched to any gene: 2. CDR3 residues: CASSQRDRGYGYTF. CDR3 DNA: TGTGCCAGCAGCCAACGGGACAGGGGTTATGGCTACACCTTC. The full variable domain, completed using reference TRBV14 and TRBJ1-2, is EAGVTQFPSHSVIEKGQTVTLRCDPISGHDNLYWYRRVMGKEIKFLLHFVKESKQDESGMPNNRFLAERTGGTYSTLKVQPAELEDSGVYFCASSQRDRGYGYTFGSGTRLTVV.

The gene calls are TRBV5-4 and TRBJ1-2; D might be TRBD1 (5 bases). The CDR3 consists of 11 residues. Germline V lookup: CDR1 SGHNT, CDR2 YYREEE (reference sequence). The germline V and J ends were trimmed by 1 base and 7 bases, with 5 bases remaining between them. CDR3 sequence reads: CASSLTGGYTF. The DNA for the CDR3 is TGTGCCAGCAGCTTGACAGGTGGCTACACCTTC.